A selection of T cell receptor beta chains follows, all from one sample in a study of T cell clonotyping in hematopoietic cell transplantation. Profiling relied on immunoSEQ multiplex PCR, and the TCRdb table lists in-frame clones only, not all of them. The repertoire holds under 45,000 clones, with about 87% as singletons. Sequencing was done on a sample of peripheral blood mononuclear cells. The receptors were sampled from a woman between 40 and 50 years old in good health. Some clones in this sample may be carry-over from other donors' samples. Both conserved end residues are part of each CDR3. A D gene is named only where the DNA matches it firmly. Rows give clone size only sometimes, using once, few, many, or a class for an expanded clone.

>TRBV6-6|TRBJ1-1|.|.
CASKLAGPPTEAFF
TGTGCCAGCAAACTAGCCGGGCCGCCCACTGAAGCTTTCTTT
>TRBV5-4|TRBJ1-2|.|.
CASSFPSGGYGYTF
TGTGCCAGCAGCTTTCCCTCGGGGGGCTATGGCTACACCTTC
>TRBV25-1|TRBJ2-5|.|.
CASSGGDKRTQYF
TGTGCCAGCAGCGGGGGAGACAAGAGGACCCAGTACTTC
>TRBV5-1|TRBJ2-2|TRBD2|.
CASSLLASGRHGELFF
TGCGCCAGCAGCTTGTTGGCTAGCGGGAGGCACGGGGAGCTGTTTTTT
>TRBV4-1|TRBJ1-5|.|.
CASSQASQGESNQPQHF
TGCGCCAGCAGCCAAGCAAGCCAGGGAGAGAGCAATCAGCCCCAGCATTTT
>TRBV19|TRBJ1-3|.|.
CASKPQGTGNTIYF
TGTGCCAGTAAACCACAGGGAACTGGAAACACCATATATTTT
>TRBV11-3|TRBJ2-3|TRBD1|.
CASSSRTGSNLGRDTQYF
TGTGCCAGCAGCTCGAGGACAGGGAGTAACTTAGGCCGGGATACGCAGTATTTT
>TRBV30|TRBJ2-7|TRBD1|.
CAWSTRETGGFNEQYF
TGTGCCTGGAGTACCCGGGAGACAGGGGGCTTCAACGAGCAGTACTTC
>TRBV30|TRBJ2-4|.|once
CAWSASIVGGGDIQYF
TGTGCCTGGAGTGCCTCGATTGTGGGAGGGGGGGACATTCAGTACTTC
>TRBV30|TRBJ1-4|.|.
CAWSSGNRDEKLFF
TGTGCCTGGAGTTCAGGGAATCGGGATGAAAAACTGTTTTTT
>TRBV5-6|TRBJ2-3|TRBD2|.
CASSFGAGLFTDTQYF
TGTGCCAGCAGCTTCGGAGCGGGGCTCTTCACAGATACGCAGTATTTT
>TRBV5-1|TRBJ1-1|TRBD1|.
CASSFTGVNTEAFF
TGCGCCAGCAGCTTCACAGGGGTGAACACTGAAGCTTTCTTT
>TRBV28|TRBJ1-2|.|once
CASSLTQNYGYTF
TGTGCCAGCAGTCTGACGCAAAACTATGGCTACACCTTC
>TRBV7-2|TRBJ1-2|.|.
CASSLPGQYGPGYTF
TGTGCCAGCAGCTTGCCAGGACAGTACGGACCTGGCTACACCTTC
>TRBV11-3|TRBJ2-3|.|.
CASSTFGTDTQYF
TGTGCCAGCAGCACCTTCGGTACAGATACGCAGTATTTT
>TRBV28|TRBJ1-5|.|once
CASTRYSNQPQHF
TGTGCCAGCACTCGGTATAGCAATCAGCCCCAGCATTTT